This T cell receptor (beta chain) is drawn from a study of T cells after yellow fever vaccination (dated by TCRdb to the late 2010s). About the study as a whole: Libraries from fractions with low cell numbers were prepared with the SMART-Seq v4 Ultra Low Input RNA kit. To track T-cell clones before and after primary and booster YFV17D yellow fever vaccination, bulk TCR alpha and beta repertoires were sequenced longitudinally. The cohort comprised two healthy male donors, one aged 18 to 30 and one aged 30 to 40 years. Blood was drawn at multiple timepoints before and after primary and secondary immunization, with bulk PBMC replicates and cell subsets isolated. Broad study findings and their caveats: The secondary T-cell response was found to be weaker but faster than the primary response, with a peak reached on day 5 rather than on day 15. Only two donors were included in the study, so the extent to which the findings can be generalized is limited. A small share of clonotypes occurred in both CD4 and CD8 compartments, likely arising from convergent recombination. After the booster, most of the clones that had expanded following primary vaccination were detected again (around 95% of CD4 and 85% to 90% of CD8), which suggests that memory was broadly maintained. Computational filtering was required because FACS-sorted repertoires could contain abundant contaminating clonotypes from the bulk population.

The CDR3 goes from the cysteine to the phenylalanine over 12 residues. Only the CDR3 DNA is retained, 36 bases long and in frame from the first base. V lost 2 bases and J lost 3 bases; the stretch between them is 2 bases long. Per the germline V gene, ENHRY is the CDR1 and SYGVKD is the CDR2. TCR cDNA was synthesized by 5'RACE template switching, through which a universal primer site and unique molecular identifiers were introduced. Priming for cDNA synthesis came from both the TCR alpha and TCR beta constant segments. Libraries were amplified in two PCR steps, with sample barcodes and sequencing adapters added in the second step. Sequencing of libraries was done on Illumina HiSeq 2500 (2x100 bp) or NovaSeq (2x150 bp). Concerning the study's data processing: MIGEC handled demultiplexing of reads and collapsing into UMI consensus sequences, while MiXCR performed V(D)J alignment. Using edgeR on replicate PBMC samples, clonotypes were called vaccine-responding if FDR was below 0.01 and the log2 fold change was above 5 up to day 15. Each bulk clonotype received a CD4 or CD8 identity based on whether the sequenced CD4 or CD8 repertoire contained that clonotype at higher abundance. The public reads were reanalyzed by TCRdb: fastp trimming at Q25, MiXCR alignment, in-frame beta chains only. Each entry is one CDR3 protein sequence, shown with its most common DNA and genes. The V and J calls, along with clone size, are taken from TCRdb and not from the paper's own processing. Present in this sample are around 250,000 distinct CDR3 sequences, 6.5% to 8.5% of which were seen just once. The top ten hold roughly 0.86% of the sample.

Reading the label with the study, this specimen's treatment or condition is: live attenuated yellow fever vaccine strain. A standard Ficoll-Paque protocol was used to isolate PBMCs from peripheral blood. Dynabeads CD4 and CD8 positive selection kits were used to isolate the CD4 and CD8 T-cell fractions. RNA was extracted with TriZol from bulk PBMCs, CD4 and CD8 fractions, and dextramer-positive and dextramer-negative fractions. A note on this clonotype: There is no known antigen for this receptor. Base qualities are not provided; no much larger clone lies one nucleotide away.

The clonotype originates from a man between 25 and 39 years old who received the YFV17D yellow fever vaccine. Rearrangement joined TRBV10-3 to TRBJ1-5; no confident D gene assignment can be made. The input for sequencing was CD4+ T cells sorted from PBMCs, taken 15 days after the yellow fever booster vaccination. The CDR3 region reads CAISEVNQPQHF. At the DNA level, the sequence is TGTGCCATCAGTGAGGTCAATCAGCCCCAGCATTTT.